These T cell receptor beta chains were read from a single sample in a study of T cell responses to AZD1222 COVID-19 vaccine. The repertoire was sequenced with immunoSEQ multiplex PCR; TCRdb's copy has only in-frame clones and lacks some. The top ten clones hold under 8.5% of a sample with more than 80,000 clones, less than 95% of them seen once. This sample comprised peripheral blood, obtained 28 days after the second AZD1222 dose. These receptors all stem from an adult who received the AZD1222 COVID-19 vaccine. Both conserved end residues are part of each CDR3. The order of the fields is D gene, V gene, J gene, clone size, CDR3 protein, CDR3 DNA. The D gene is left open where the match is weak. A clone size is listed for some rows: how often the clone was seen (once, few, many), or a class if it is expanded.

NA,TRBV28,TRBJ1-4,once,CASSLNEKLFF,TGTGCCAGCAGTTTAAATGAAAAACTGTTTTTT
NA,TRBV9,TRBJ1-2,once,CASSPEAGPNYGYTF,TGTGCCAGCAGCCCAGAGGCAGGGCCAAACTATGGCTACACCTTC
NA,TRBV19,TRBJ2-2,NA,CASSPAQAYTGELFF,TGTGCCAGTAGCCCCGCCCAGGCCTACACCGGGGAGCTGTTTTTT
NA,TRBV21-1,TRBJ2-1,NA,CASSKDKGGGYNEQFF,TGTGCCAGCAGCAAAGATAAGGGGGGAGGCTACAATGAGCAGTTCTTC
TRBD2,TRBV6-5,TRBJ2-1,NA,CASRLAGGTYNEQFF,TGTGCCAGCAGACTAGCGGGGGGGACCTACAATGAGCAGTTCTTC
TRBD1,TRBV2,TRBJ1-2,once,CASRETGVGYGYTF,TGTGCCAGCAGAGAGACAGGGGTGGGCTATGGCTACACCTTC
NA,TRBV19,TRBJ2-5,once,CASSRSQNQETQYF,TGTGCCAGTAGTAGGAGCCAGAACCAAGAGACCCAGTACTTC
TRBD1,TRBV18,TRBJ2-7,NA,CASSPRDRDEQYF,TGTGCCAGCTCACCTCGGGACAGGGACGAGCAGTACTTC
NA,TRBV12-3/TRBV12-4,TRBJ1-1,NA,CASSAPGTEAFF,TGTGCCAGCAGCGCCCCGGGGACTGAAGCTTTCTTT
NA,TRBV18,TRBJ1-1,NA,CASSRTEDTEAFF,TGTGCCAGCTCACGAACGGAGGACACTGAAGCTTTCTTT
NA,TRBV29-1,TRBJ1-2,NA,CSVEGASGYTF,TGCAGCGTTGAAGGGGCTAGTGGCTACACCTTC
TRBD2,TRBV28,TRBJ2-1,NA,CASSFSTSGGFDEQFF,TGTGCCAGCAGTTTTTCAACTAGCGGGGGGTTCGATGAGCAGTTCTTC
NA,TRBV10-3,TRBJ2-7,NA,CAISDKKYDSSYEQYF,TGTGCCATCAGTGATAAAAAGTACGACAGTAGCTACGAGCAGTACTTC
TRBD2,TRBV19,TRBJ2-1,NA,CASSIVGSSGGPNLYNEQFF,TGTGCCAGTAGTATAGTGGGGTCTAGCGGGGGACCAAATTTATACAATGAGCAGTTCTTC
NA,TRBV7-9,TRBJ1-1,NA,CASRPHPNTEAFF,TGTGCCAGCAGACCCCATCCGAACACTGAAGCTTTCTTT
NA,TRBV5-6,TRBJ1-2,NA,CASSLDWSPLGGYTF,TGTGCCAGCAGCTTGGATTGGAGCCCACTCGGGGGCTACACCTTC
NA,TRBV5-1,TRBJ1-5,NA,CASSLEGAQPQHF,TGCGCCAGCAGCTTGGAAGGGGCCCAGCCCCAGCATTTT
NA,TRBV6-1,TRBJ2-5,NA,CASSAAGGRETQYF,TGTGCCAGCAGTGCAGCAGGGGGGCGGGAGACCCAGTACTTC
TRBD2,TRBV7-2,TRBJ2-5,NA,CASSFPGAGTKETQYF,TGTGCCAGCAGCTTCCCAGGAGCGGGGACTAAAGAGACCCAGTACTTC
NA,TRBV27,TRBJ2-5,once,CASSRSGQGETQYF,TGTGCCAGCAGTAGGAGCGGGCAGGGCGAGACCCAGTACTTC
NA,TRBV6-5,TRBJ1-4,NA,CASSYGRYAVNEKLFF,TGTGCCAGCAGTTACGGCCGTTACGCCGTTAATGAAAAACTGTTTTTT
TRBD2,TRBV6-2/TRBV6-3,TRBJ2-3,NA,CASSYSISGGTDTQYF,TGTGCCAGCAGTTACTCGATAAGCGGGGGCACAGATACGCAGTATTTT
NA,TRBV7-9,TRBJ2-7,NA,CASSLELGVREQYF,TGTGCCAGCAGCTTAGAACTGGGGGTCCGCGAGCAGTACTTC
TRBD1,TRBV19,TRBJ1-4,NA,CASSTDGIGTGSEKLFF,TGTGCCAGTAGTACCGACGGGATCGGGACAGGGTCCGAAAAACTGTTTTTT
NA,TRBV27,TRBJ1-2,NA,CASSLQGNYGYTF,TGTGCCAGCAGTTTACAGGGTAACTATGGCTACACCTTC